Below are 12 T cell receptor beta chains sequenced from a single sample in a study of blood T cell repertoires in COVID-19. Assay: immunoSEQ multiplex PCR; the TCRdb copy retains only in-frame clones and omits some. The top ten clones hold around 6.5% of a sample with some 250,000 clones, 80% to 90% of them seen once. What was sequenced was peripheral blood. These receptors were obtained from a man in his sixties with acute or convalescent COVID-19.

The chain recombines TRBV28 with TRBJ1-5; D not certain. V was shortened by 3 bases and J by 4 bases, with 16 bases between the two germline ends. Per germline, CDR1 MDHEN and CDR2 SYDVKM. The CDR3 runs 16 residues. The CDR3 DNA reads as TGTGCCAGCAGTTTTGGATCTGGAGGTTTTAATCAGCCCCAGCATTTT. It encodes CASSFGSGGFNQPQHF.

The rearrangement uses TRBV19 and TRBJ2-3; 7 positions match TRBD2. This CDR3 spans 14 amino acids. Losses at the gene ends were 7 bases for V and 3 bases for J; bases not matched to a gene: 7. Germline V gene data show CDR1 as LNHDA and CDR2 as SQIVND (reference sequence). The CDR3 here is CASNGGSRTDTQYF. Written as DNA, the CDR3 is TGTGCCAGTAACGGCGGGAGCAGGACAGATACGCAGTATTTT.

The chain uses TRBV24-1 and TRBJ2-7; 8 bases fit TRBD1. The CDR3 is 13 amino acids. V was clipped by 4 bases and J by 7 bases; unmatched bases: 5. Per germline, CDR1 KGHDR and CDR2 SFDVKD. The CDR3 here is CATSDSGGREQYF. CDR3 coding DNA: TGTGCCACCAGTGACTCAGGGGGCCGGGAGCAGTACTTC.

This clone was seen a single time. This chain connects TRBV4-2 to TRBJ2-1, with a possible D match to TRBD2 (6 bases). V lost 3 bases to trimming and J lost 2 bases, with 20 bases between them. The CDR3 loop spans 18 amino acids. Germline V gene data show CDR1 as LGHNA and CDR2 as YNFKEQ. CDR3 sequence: CASSHTLPSGLTYNEQFF. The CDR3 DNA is TGTGCCAGCAGCCATACATTACCCTCGGGACTTACCTACAATGAGCAGTTCTTC.

CDR3 amino acids: CASSSPRQGNTEAFF. DNA for the CDR3: TGTGCCAGCAGCTCCCCTAGACAGGGAAACACTGAAGCTTTCTTT. The chain joins TRBV11-2 to TRBJ1-1; 7 bases match TRBD1. CDR1 and CDR2 from the germline V gene are SGHAT and FQNNGV. The CDR3 has 15 residues. V lost 4 bases to trimming and J lost 2 bases; unmatched junction nucleotides: 7.

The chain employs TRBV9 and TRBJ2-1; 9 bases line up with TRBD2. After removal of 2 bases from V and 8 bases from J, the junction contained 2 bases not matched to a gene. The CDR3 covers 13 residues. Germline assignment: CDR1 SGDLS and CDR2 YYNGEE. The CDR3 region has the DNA TGTGCCAGCAGCGTTTGGACTAGCGATGAGCAGTTCTTC. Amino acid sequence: CASSVWTSDEQFF.

The CDR3 loop is CASTTHRTNTEAFF. The DNA of the CDR3 is TGTGCCAGCACCACCCACAGAACCAACACTGAAGCTTTCTTT. The chain combines TRBV7-8 with TRBJ1-1, with D unresolved. This CDR3 has 14 residues. Per germline, CDR1 SGHVS and CDR2 FQNEAQ. Trimming stripped 7 bases from V and 2 bases from J, with 14 bases between.

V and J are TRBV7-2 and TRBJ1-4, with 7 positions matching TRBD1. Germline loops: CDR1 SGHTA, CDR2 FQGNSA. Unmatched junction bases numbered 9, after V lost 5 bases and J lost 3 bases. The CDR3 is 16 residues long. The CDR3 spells CASSPTGQDPNEKLFF. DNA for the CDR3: TGTGCCAGCAGCCCCACCGGACAGGACCCTAATGAAAAACTGTTTTTT.

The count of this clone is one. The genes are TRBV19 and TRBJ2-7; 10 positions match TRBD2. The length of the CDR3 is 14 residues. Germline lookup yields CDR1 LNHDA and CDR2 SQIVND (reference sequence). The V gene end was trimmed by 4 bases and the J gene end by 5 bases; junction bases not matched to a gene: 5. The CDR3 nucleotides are TGTGCCAGTAGTACGGCTAGCGGGAGCGACGAGCAGTACTTC. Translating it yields CASSTASGSDEQYF.

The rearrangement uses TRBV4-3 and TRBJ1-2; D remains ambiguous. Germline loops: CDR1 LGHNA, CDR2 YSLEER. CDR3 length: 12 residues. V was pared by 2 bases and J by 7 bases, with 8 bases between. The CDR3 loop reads CASSQIGAGYTF. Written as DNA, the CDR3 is TGCGCCAGCAGCCAAATCGGAGCTGGCTACACCTTC.

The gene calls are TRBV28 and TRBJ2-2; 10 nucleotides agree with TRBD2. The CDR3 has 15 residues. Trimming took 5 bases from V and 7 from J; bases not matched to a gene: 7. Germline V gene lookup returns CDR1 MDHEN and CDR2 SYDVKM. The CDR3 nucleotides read TGTGCCAGCAGTCGGCCTAGCGGGAGTGGCGGGGAGCTGTTTTTT. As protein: CASSRPSGSGGELFF.

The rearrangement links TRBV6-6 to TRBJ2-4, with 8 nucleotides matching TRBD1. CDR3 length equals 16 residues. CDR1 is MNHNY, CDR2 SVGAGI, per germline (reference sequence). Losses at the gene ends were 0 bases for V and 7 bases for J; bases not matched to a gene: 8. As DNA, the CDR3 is TGTGCCAGCAGTTACTCCAACCCGACAGGGGAGAACATTCAGTACTTC. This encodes CASSYSNPTGENIQYF.